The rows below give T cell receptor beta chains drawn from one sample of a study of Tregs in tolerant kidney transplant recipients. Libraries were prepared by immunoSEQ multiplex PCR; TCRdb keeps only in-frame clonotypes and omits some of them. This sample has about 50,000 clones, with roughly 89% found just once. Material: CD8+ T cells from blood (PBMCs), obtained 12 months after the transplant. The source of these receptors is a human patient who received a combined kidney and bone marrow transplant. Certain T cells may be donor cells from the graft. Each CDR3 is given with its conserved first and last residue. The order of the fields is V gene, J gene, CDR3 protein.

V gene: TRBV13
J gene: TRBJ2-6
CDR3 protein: CASSSGGSGANVLTF

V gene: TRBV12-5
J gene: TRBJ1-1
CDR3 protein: CASRGQGARYTEAFF

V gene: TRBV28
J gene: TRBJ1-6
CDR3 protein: CASSPGTGNSPLHF

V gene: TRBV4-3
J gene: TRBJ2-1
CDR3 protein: CASSHAPGQALWSYNEQFF

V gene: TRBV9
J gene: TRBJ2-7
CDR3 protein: CASSYSGASYEQYF

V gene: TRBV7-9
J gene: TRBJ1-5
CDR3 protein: CASSPYEQGNPQHF

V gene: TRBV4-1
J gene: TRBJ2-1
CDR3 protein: CASSLITSGGDNEQFF

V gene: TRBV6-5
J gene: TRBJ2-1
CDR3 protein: CASSPGLAGGNEQFF

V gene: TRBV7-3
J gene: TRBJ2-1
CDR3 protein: CASSPRTGVGNEQFF

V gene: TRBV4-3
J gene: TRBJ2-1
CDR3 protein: CASSQGYRGFNEQFF

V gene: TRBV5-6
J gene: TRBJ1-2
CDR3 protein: CASSPGQGYGYTF

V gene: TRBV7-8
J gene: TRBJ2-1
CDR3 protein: CASSSSTISGGSTYNEQFF

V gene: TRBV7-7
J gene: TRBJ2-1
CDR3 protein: CASSHPGQTNEQFF

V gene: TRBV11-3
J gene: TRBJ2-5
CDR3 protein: CASSLDEGTSVETQYF

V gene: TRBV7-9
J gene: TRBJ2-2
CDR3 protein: CASILPPRDLKNTGELFF

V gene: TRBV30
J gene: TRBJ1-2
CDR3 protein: CAWSGQGLYTF

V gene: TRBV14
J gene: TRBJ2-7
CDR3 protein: CASSQGQGFLYEQYF

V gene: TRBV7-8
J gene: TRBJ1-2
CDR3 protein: CASSLVQISGSGYGYTF

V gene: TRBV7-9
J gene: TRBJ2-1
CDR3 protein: CASSLVPRVTYNEQFF

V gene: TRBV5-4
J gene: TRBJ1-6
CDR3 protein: CASSVTGTVLSPLHF

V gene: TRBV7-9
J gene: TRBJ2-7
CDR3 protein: CASSSSTGTDYEQYF

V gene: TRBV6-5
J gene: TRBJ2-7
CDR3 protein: CASSPREGATYEQYF

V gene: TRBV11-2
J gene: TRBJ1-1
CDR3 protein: CASSLDGRMNTEAFF

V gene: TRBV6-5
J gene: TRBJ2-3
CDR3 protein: CASSYSAEADTQYF

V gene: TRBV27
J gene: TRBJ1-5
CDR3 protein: CASSWQGHQPQHF

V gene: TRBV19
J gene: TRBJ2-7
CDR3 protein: CASSIAGTGGYEQYF

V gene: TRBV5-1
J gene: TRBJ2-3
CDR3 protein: CASSYWATDTQYF

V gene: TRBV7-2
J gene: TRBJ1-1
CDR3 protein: CASSSTYRGNTEAFF

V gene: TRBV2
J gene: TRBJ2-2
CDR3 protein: CASKKDTPNTGELFF

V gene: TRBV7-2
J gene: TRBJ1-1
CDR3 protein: CASSRPFGADRGQLAFF

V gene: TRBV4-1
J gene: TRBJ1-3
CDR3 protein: CASSQEGGSSGNTIYF

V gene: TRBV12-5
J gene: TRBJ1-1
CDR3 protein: CASALEGVAFF

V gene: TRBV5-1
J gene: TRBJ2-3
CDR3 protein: CASSLEASGGTRSGTQYF

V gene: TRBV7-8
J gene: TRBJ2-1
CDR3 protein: CASSLGGSYNEQFF

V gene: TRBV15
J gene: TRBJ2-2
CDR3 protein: CATSTGGVTGELFF

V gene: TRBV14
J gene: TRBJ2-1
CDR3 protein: CASSHGTRSYNEQFF

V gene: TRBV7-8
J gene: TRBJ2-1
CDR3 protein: CASSLGASGSLGNNEQFF

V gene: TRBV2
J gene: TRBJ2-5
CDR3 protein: CASSGLAGESETQYF

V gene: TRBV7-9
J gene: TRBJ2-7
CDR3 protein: CASSPSGGRIYEQYF

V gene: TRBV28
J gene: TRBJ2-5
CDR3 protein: CASSIRQGQETQYF

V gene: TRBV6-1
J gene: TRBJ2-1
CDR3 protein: CAGRLQGSYNEQFF

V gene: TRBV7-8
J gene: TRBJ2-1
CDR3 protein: CASSFPGGAAMSGSYNEQFF